A selection of T cell receptor beta chains follows, all from one sample in a study of cytomegalovirus exposure and HLA in healthy donors. The table came from immunoSEQ multiplex PCR; TCRdb's copy has only in-frame clones and leaves some out. There are a few hundred thousand clones in the sample; around 89% occur only once, and 0.95% to 1.1% lies in the top ten. The sequenced sample consisted of PBMCs. The receptor set was obtained from a woman between 18 and 29 years old in good health and CMV-seronegative. Both conserved end residues are part of each CDR3. Fields, in order: V gene, clone size, D gene, J gene, CDR3 protein, CDR3 DNA. A D gene is named only where the DNA matches it firmly. Some rows have no size entry. The others give once, few or many, or a class for an expanded clone.

TRBV29-1	-	-	TRBJ1-5	CSVETGRGQPQHF	TGCAGCGTTGAAACAGGGAGGGGTCAGCCCCAGCATTTT
TRBV18	-	-	TRBJ1-2	CASSPPLSTGLNYGYTF	TGTGCCAGCTCACCACCCCTCTCGACAGGACTTAACTATGGCTACACCTTC
TRBV19	-	TRBD1	TRBJ2-1	CASRITGGSYNEQFF	TGTGCCAGTAGGATTACAGGGGGCTCCTACAATGAGCAGTTCTTC
TRBV5-5	-	-	TRBJ1-2	CASSLIRENYGYTF	TGTGCCAGCAGCTTGATCCGGGAGAACTATGGCTACACCTTC
TRBV10-3	-	-	TRBJ1-3	CAITPSSGNTIYF	TGTGCCATCACCCCGAGCTCTGGAAACACCATATATTTT
TRBV6-5	-	-	TRBJ2-7	CASSYDRSLMNEQYF	TGTGCCAGCAGTTACGACCGGAGCCTGATGAACGAGCAGTACTTC
TRBV4-1	-	-	TRBJ2-5	CASSQLAGWAPETQYF	TGCGCCAGCAGCCAACTTGCGGGCTGGGCCCCGGAGACCCAGTACTTC
TRBV10-2	few	TRBD2	TRBJ2-2	CASSVQRGGELFF	TGCGCCAGCAGTGTCCAGCGGGGGGGGGAGCTGTTTTTT
TRBV27	-	TRBD1	TRBJ1-2	CASSQDRGNYGYTF	TGTGCCAGCAGTCAAGACAGGGGGAACTATGGCTACACCTTC
TRBV28	-	-	TRBJ1-4	CASSLSNRVLTYEKLFF	TGTGCCAGCAGTTTGTCCAACAGGGTCCTGACCTATGAAAAACTGTTTTTT
TRBV29-1	-	-	TRBJ2-7	CSVAGDSYEQYF	TGCAGCGTCGCAGGGGACTCCTACGAGCAGTACTTC
TRBV5-1	-	-	TRBJ1-2	CASSLALTDYGYTF	TGCGCCAGCAGCTTGGCGCTGACTGACTATGGCTACACCTTC
TRBV7-2	once	-	TRBJ2-1	CASSSDSYSYNEQFF	TGTGCCAGCAGCTCAGACAGCTATTCCTACAATGAGCAGTTCTTC
TRBV6-1	few	TRBD1	TRBJ2-5	CASSEHGTGGQETQYF	TGTGCCAGCAGTGAACACGGGACAGGGGGCCAAGAGACCCAGTACTTC
TRBV11-1	-	TRBD1	TRBJ2-7	CASSAGQGIRQYF	TGTGCCAGCAGCGCCGGACAGGGGATCCGGCAGTACTTC
TRBV5-4	-	TRBD1	TRBJ1-2	CASSTGTDYGYTF	TGTGCCAGCAGTACGGGGACAGACTATGGCTACACCTTC
TRBV6-5	-	-	TRBJ1-2	CASSYGQGGGYTF	TGTGCCAGCAGTTACGGGCAGGGTGGTGGCTACACCTTC
TRBV14	-	-	TRBJ1-4	CASSQDNHRDKYATNEKLFF	TGTGCCAGCAGCCAAGATAATCACCGGGACAAGTATGCAACTAATGAAAAACTGTTTTTT
TRBV5-1	-	TRBD1	TRBJ1-6	CASSLAGGAEINSPLHF	TGCGCCAGCAGCTTGGCAGGGGGCGCGGAAATCAATTCGCCCCTCCACTTT
TRBV7-4	-	-	TRBJ2-7	CASSLFLLVGGSSYEQYF	TGTGCCAGCAGCTTATTCCTTTTAGTGGGGGGAAGCTCCTACGAGCAGTACTTC
TRBV11-3	-	-	TRBJ2-7	CASSQKTYSSYEQYF	TGTGCCAGCAGCCAAAAGACATATTCCTCCTACGAGCAGTACTTC
TRBV7-2	-	-	TRBJ1-2	CASSPRVTDYGYTF	TGTGCCAGCAGCCCAAGAGTCACCGACTATGGCTACACCTTC
TRBV19	-	-	TRBJ1-6	CASLGRENSPLHF	TGTGCCAGCCTCGGGAGGGAAAATTCACCCCTCCACTTT
TRBV7-9	-	TRBD2	TRBJ2-1	CASSLVLAGGLNEQFF	TGTGCCAGCAGCTTAGTTCTAGCGGGAGGGCTGAATGAGCAGTTCTTC
TRBV18	-	-	TRBJ2-5	CASSPRGGYQETQYF	TGTGCCAGCTCACCACGGGGGGGCTACCAAGAGACCCAGTACTTC
TRBV11-2	-	TRBD1	TRBJ2-3	CASASTGTGWATDTQYF	TGTGCCAGCGCATCGACCGGGACAGGGTGGGCCACAGATACGCAGTATTTT
TRBV27	-	TRBD2	TRBJ2-7	CASSLSRASGAYEQYF	TGTGCCAGCAGTTTATCTAGGGCTAGCGGGGCCTACGAGCAGTACTTC
TRBV5-6	-	TRBD1	TRBJ2-7	CASSLRQGTYEQYF	TGTGCCAGCAGCTTACGACAGGGTACCTACGAGCAGTACTTC